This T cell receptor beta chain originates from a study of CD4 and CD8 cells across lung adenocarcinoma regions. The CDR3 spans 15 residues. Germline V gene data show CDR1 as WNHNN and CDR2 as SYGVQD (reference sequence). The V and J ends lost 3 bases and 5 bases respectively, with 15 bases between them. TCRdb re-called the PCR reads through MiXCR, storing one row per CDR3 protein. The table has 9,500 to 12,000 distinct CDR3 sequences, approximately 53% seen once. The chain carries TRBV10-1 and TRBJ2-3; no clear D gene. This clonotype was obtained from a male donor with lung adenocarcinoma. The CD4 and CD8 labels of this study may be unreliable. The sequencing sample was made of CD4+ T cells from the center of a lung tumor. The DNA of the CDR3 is TGCGCCAGCAGTGAAGGTCGACGTGGCAAAGATACGCAGTATTTT. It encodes CASSEGRRGKDTQYF.